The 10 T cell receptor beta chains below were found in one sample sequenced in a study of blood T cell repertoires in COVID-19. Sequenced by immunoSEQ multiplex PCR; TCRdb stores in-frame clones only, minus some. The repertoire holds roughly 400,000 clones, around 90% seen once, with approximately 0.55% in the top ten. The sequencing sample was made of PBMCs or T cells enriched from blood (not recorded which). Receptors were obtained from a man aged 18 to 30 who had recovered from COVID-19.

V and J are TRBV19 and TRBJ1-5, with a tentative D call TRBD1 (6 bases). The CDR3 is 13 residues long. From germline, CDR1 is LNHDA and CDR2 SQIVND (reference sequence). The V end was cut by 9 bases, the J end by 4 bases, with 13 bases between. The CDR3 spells CASQYRVNQPQHF. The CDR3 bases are TGTGCCAGCCAGTACAGGGTAAATCAGCCCCAGCATTTT. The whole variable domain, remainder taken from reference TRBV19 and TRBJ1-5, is DGGITQSPKYLFRKEGQNVTLSCEQNLNHDAMYWYRQDPGQGLRLIYYSQIVNDFQKGDIAEGYSVSREKKESFPLTVTSAQKNPTAFYLCASQYRVNQPQHFGDGTRLSIL.

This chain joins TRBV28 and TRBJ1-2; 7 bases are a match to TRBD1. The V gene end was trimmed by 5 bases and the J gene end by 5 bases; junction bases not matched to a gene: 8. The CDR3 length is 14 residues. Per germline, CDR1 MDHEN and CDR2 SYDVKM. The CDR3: CASSPPGTEYGYTF. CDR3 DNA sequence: TGTGCCAGCAGTCCACCCGGGACAGAGTATGGCTACACCTTC.

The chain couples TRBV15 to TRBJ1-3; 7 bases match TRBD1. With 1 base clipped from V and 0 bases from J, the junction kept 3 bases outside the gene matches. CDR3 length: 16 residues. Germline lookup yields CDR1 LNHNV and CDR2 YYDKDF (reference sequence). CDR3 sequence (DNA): TGTGCCACCAGCAGAGCCCGGGACAGCTCTGGAAACACCATATATTTT. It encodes CATSRARDSSGNTIYF.

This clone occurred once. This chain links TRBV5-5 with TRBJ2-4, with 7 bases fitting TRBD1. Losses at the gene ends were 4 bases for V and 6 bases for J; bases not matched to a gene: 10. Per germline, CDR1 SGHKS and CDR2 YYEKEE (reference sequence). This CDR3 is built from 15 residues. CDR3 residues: CASSRDSLAGNIQYF. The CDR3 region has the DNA TGTGCCAGCAGCCGGGACAGCCTGGCAGGAAACATTCAGTACTTC.

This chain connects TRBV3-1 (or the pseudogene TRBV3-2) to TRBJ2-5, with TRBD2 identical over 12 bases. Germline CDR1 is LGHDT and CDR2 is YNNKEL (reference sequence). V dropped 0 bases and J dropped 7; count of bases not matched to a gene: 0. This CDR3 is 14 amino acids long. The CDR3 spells CASSQEGLAGTQYF. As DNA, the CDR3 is TGTGCCAGCAGCCAAGAGGGACTAGCGGGGACCCAGTACTTC.

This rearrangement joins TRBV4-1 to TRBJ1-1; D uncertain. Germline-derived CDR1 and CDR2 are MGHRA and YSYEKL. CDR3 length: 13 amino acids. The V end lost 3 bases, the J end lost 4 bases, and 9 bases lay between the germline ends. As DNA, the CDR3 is TGCGCCAGCAGCCAGCTGGGCTTCACTGAAGCTTTCTTT. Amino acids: CASSQLGFTEAFF.

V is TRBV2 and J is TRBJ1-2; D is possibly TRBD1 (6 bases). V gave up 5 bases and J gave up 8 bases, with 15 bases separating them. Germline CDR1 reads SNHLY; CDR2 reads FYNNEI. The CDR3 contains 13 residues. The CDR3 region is CASSWTEAGGYTF. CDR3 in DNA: TGTGCCAGCAGTTGGACAGAAGCTGGAGGCTACACCTTC.

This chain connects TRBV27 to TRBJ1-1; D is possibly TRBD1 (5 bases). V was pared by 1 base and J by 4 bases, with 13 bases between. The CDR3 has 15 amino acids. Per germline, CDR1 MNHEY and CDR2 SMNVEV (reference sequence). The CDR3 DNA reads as TGTGCCAGCAGTTTATTACCGGGGGGGGGCACTGAAGCTTTCTTT. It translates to CASSLLPGGGTEAFF.

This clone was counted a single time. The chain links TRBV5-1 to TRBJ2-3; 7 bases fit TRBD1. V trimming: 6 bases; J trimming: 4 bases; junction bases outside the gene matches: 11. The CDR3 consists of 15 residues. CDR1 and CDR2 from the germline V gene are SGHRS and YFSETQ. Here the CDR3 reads CASTDNRGASDTQYF. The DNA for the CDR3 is TGCGCCAGCACCGATAACAGGGGTGCCTCAGATACGCAGTATTTT.

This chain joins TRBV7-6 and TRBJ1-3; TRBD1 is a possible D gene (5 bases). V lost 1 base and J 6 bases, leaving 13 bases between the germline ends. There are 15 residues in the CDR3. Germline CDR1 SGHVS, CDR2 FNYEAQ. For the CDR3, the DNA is TGTGCCAGCAGCTTAGGACCCCAGGGTTCAAACACCATATATTTT. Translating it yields CASSLGPQGSNTIYF.